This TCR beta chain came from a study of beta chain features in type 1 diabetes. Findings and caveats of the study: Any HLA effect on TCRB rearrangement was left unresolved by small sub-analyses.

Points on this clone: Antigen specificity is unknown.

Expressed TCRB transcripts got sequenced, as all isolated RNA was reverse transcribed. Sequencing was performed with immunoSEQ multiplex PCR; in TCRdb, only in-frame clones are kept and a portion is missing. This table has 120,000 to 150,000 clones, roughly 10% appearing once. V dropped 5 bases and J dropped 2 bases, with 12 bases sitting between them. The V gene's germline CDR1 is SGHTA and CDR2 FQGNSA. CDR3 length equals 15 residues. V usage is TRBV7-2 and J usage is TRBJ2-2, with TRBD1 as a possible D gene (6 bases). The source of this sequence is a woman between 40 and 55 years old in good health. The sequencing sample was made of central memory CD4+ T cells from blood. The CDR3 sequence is CASSPRDTNTGELFF. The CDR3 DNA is TGTGCCAGCAGCCCCCGGGACACAAACACCGGGGAGCTGTTTTTT.